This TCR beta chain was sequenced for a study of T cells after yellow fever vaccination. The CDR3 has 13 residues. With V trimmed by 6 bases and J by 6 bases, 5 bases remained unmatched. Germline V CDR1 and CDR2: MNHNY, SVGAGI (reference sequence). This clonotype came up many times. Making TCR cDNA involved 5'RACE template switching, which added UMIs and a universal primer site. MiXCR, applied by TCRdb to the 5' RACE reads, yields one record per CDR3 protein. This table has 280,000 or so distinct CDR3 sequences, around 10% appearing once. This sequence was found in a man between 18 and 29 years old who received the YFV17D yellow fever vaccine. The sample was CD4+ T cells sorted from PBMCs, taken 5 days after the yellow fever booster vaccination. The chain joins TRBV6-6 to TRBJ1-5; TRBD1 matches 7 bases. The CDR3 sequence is CASRVQGFQPQHF. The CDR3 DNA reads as TGTGCCAGCAGAGTACAGGGGTTTCAGCCCCAGCATTTT.